A single sample gave rise to the 2 T cell receptor beta chains below, sequenced in a study of beta chain features in type 1 diabetes. General observations from the study: All four CD4+ subsets from Type 1 diabetes patients carried moderately but significantly shorter TCRB CDR3s.

Every bit of the isolated RNA underwent reverse transcription, so sequencing read expressed TCRB transcripts. The table came from immunoSEQ multiplex PCR; TCRdb's copy has only in-frame clones and leaves some out. The repertoire has under 350,000 clones, approximately 24% of them found once; the top ten carry roughly 0.013%. These receptors are not linked to any known antigen. Sequenced: naive CD4+ T cells from blood. The receptors shown here come from a woman aged 25 to 45 with type 1 diabetes.

Here the CDR3 DNA reads TGTGCCAGCTCACCACAGCGGGACCGCTACAATGAGCAGTTCTTC. Amino acids: CASSPQRDRYNEQFF. The V and J genes are TRBV18 and TRBJ2-1; 7 bases are a match to TRBD2. CDR1 is KGHSH, CDR2 LQKENI, per germline. The CDR3 loop spans 15 amino acids. Germline trimming cut 1 base from V and 3 bases from J; bases unmatched to any gene: 3. The full variable domain, with the rest looked up from reference TRBV18 and TRBJ2-1, is NAGVMQNPRHLVRRRGQEARLRCSPMKGHSHVYWYRQLPEEGLKFMVYLQKENIIDESGMPKERFSAEFPKEGPSILRIQQVVRGDSAAYFCASSPQRDRYNEQFFGPGTRLTVL.

Only a few counts were recorded for this clone. The chain has TRBV13 and TRBJ2-1; no clear D. V was pared by 5 bases and J by 6 bases, with 8 bases between. The CDR3 extends over 12 amino acids. Germline-derived CDR1 and CDR2 are PRHDT and FYEKMQ (reference sequence). The chain's CDR3 is CASSLSTNEQFF. The CDR3 nucleotides read TGTGCCAGCAGCCTCAGTACCAATGAGCAGTTCTTC.